This TCR beta chain was identified during a study of blood T cells in healthy people across ages. Alongside a J-beta primer mix, a sample-barcoded 5' primer served in a second PCR lasting roughly 6 to 12 cycles. Using its own MiXCR run on the 5' RACE reads, TCRdb lists one record per CDR3 protein. The table has about 1.4 million distinct CDR3 sequences, almost 60% seen once. This CDR3 spans 16 amino acids. The junction had 10 bases not matched to a gene; V was cut back by 6 bases and J by 2 bases. Germline CDR1 is MNHEY and CDR2 is SMNVEV (reference sequence). The TCR was taken from a man younger than 35 in good health. Specimen: blood. The chain uses TRBV27 and TRBJ2-3; 8 bases fit TRBD2. The CDR3 DNA reads as TGTGCCAGCAGCCACCGGGGGGGCGGAGTCACAGATACGCAGTATTTT. Its translation: CASSHRGGGVTDTQYF.